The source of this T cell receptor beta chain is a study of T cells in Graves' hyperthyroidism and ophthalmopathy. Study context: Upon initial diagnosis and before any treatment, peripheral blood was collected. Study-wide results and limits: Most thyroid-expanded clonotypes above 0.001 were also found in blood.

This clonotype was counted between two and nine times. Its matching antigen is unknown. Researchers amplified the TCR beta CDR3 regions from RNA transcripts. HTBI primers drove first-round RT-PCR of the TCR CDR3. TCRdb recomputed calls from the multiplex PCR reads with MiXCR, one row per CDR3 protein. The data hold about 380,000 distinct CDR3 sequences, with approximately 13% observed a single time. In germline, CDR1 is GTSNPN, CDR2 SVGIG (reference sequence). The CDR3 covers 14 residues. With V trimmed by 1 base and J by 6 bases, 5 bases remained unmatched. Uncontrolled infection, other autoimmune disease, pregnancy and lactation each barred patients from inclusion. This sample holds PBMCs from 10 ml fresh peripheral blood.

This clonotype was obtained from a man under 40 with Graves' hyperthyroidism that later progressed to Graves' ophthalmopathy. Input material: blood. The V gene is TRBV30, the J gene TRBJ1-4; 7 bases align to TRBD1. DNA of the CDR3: TGTGCCTGGAGTGGAGGGGGCTCAGATGAAAAACTGTTTTTT. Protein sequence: CAWSGGGSDEKLFF.